Listed below are T cell receptor beta chains from one sample, sequenced in a study of CD8+ T cells in alopecia areata. Assay: immunoSEQ multiplex PCR; the TCRdb copy retains only in-frame clones and omits some. This sample has over 200,000 clones, with 50% to 70% found just once. Source: CD4+ T cells sorted from blood, taken at week 0. The receptors here all came from a human donor with alopecia areata. Each CDR3 is given with its conserved first and last residue. A D gene is named only where the DNA matches it firmly. Part of the rows lack a size; the others show once, few, many or a class for expanded clones.

d_gene,v_gene,abundance,j_gene,CDR3nt,CDR3aa
.,TRBV30,.,TRBJ2-1,TGTGCCTGGAGTCAAACGGGCCTAAGCTCCTACAATGAGCAGTTCTTC,CAWSQTGLSSYNEQFF
.,TRBV25-1,.,TRBJ1-1,TGTGCCAGCAGTGAGGGGGCCACAATGAACACTGAAGCTTTCTTT,CASSEGATMNTEAFF
.,TRBV25-1,.,TRBJ2-7,TGTGCCAGCAGTGACCCCGGGACTTCCCCCTACGAGCAGTACTTC,CASSDPGTSPYEQYF
TRBD1,TRBV5-4,few,TRBJ2-1,TGTGCCAGCAGCCCTACCGGGACAGGGGGCAATGAGCAGTTCTTC,CASSPTGTGGNEQFF
.,TRBV7-9,.,TRBJ1-2,TGTGCCAGCAGCTCCTCGGCGAGGGGCGGCTACACCTTC,CASSSSARGGYTF
TRBD1,TRBV6-1,.,TRBJ1-2,TGTGCCAGCAGTGGAGACAGGGGCGTCGGAGGCTACACCTTC,CASSGDRGVGGYTF
TRBD1,TRBV18,.,TRBJ2-4,TGTGCCAGCTCAGGACAGGACATTCAGTACTTC,CASSGQDIQYF
TRBD1,TRBV6-6,.,TRBJ1-1,TGTGCCAGCAGAAGGGACAGGGGGCGCGAAATTGAAGCTTTCTTT,CASRRDRGREIEAFF
.,TRBV2,few,TRBJ2-3,TGTGCCACTTCAACCGGGGGAGATACGCAGTATTTT,CATSTGGDTQYF
TRBD1,TRBV30,.,TRBJ1-2,TGTGCCTGGAGTAGGGGGCACATTAACTATGGCTACACCTTC,CAWSRGHINYGYTF
.,TRBV11-2,.,TRBJ1-2,TGTGCCAGCTCGAAGGGTGGCTACACCTTC,CASSKGGYTF
TRBD2,TRBV29-1,many,TRBJ2-2,TGCAGCGTTGGGTCACTAGCGGGAAGGAACACCGGGGAGCTGTTTTTT,CSVGSLAGRNTGELFF
.,TRBV4-1,.,TRBJ1-1,TGCGCCAGCAGCCAAGGGGGACGGGGGAACGCTGAAGCTTTCTTT,CASSQGGRGNAEAFF
.,TRBV15,.,TRBJ2-3,TGTGCCACCAGCAGAGAGGGGTACAGGGTAAACACAGATACGCAGTATTTT,CATSREGYRVNTDTQYF
.,TRBV7-9,once,TRBJ1-2,TGTGCCAGCAGCTTATCCGGCGGTAACTATGGCTACACCTTC,CASSLSGGNYGYTF
.,TRBV2,.,TRBJ1-2,TGTGCCAGCAGCCGCCCGAGGGGGGGCCCGGGCTACACCTTC,CASSRPRGGPGYTF
.,TRBV30,once,TRBJ1-5,TGTGCCTGGAGTGACGGAGTGGGCAATCAGCCCCAGCATTTT,CAWSDGVGNQPQHF
.,TRBV6-5,few,TRBJ1-2,TGTGCCAGCAGTCATCCCCTCGGGAGGTCCTATGGCTACACCTTC,CASSHPLGRSYGYTF
.,TRBV2,.,TRBJ1-6,TGTGCCAGCAGTGAAGTCAGGGAACAACGCCTCCACTTT,CASSEVREQRLHF
TRBD1,TRBV29-1,few,TRBJ2-2,TGCAGCCCTAACAGGGGGACCGGGGAGCTGTTTTTT,CSPNRGTGELFF
TRBD1,TRBV2,.,TRBJ1-5,TGTGCCACTACGCCGGACAGGGCCTATCCCGTCAATCAGCCCCAGCATTTT,CATTPDRAYPVNQPQHF
.,TRBV28,.,TRBJ1-1,TGTGCCAGCATTCCCTTTGAGGGGAACACTGAAGCTTTCTTT,CASIPFEGNTEAFF
.,TRBV15,.,TRBJ1-3,TGTGCCACCAGCGGCCACAGGGATTCGGACACCATATATTTT,CATSGHRDSDTIYF
TRBD1,TRBV7-8,few,TRBJ1-1,TGTGCCAGCAGCCCACCCGGGACAGGGGAAGCTTTCTTT,CASSPPGTGEAFF
.,TRBV18,few,TRBJ1-4,TGTGCCAGCTCACCAGTCAGGGGTGAAAAACTGTTTTTT,CASSPVRGEKLFF
TRBD1,TRBV4-1,.,TRBJ2-1,TGCGCCAGCAGCCACCAAGGACAGGGGAGAGGTGAGCAGTTCTTC,CASSHQGQGRGEQFF
.,TRBV30,.,TRBJ2-1,TGTGCCTCTTCCTGGGGCGCTACCTACAATGAGCAGTTCTTC,CASSWGATYNEQFF
.,TRBV6-5,.,TRBJ1-1,TGTGCCAGCAGCCCCCGGAGGAGGAGGAACACTGAAGCTTTCTTT,CASSPRRRRNTEAFF
.,TRBV6-1,.,TRBJ2-1,TGTGCCAGCATAGTCCGCCCCAATGAGCAGTTCTTC,CASIVRPNEQFF
TRBD1,TRBV2,.,TRBJ2-7,TGTGCCAGCAGCCAGCGGACAGGGGAAGGGTACGAGCAGTACTTC,CASSQRTGEGYEQYF
.,TRBV29-1,.,TRBJ1-4,TGCAGCGTTGGACCCCGGACGGAAGAAAAACTGTTTTTT,CSVGPRTEEKLFF
TRBD2,TRBV6-5,.,TRBJ2-7,TGTGCCAGCAGTTACCCTGGGACTAGTGTTTACGAGCAGTACTTC,CASSYPGTSVYEQYF
.,TRBV5-1,.,TRBJ2-2,TGCGCCAGCAGCCCCCCCCTGCGAACCACCGGGGAGCTGTTTTTT,CASSPPLRTTGELFF
TRBD2,TRBV7-6,once,TRBJ2-7,TGTGCCAGCAGCTTAAGCGGGGCCAGCCGTTTATTTTACGAGCAGTACTTC,CASSLSGASRLFYEQYF
.,TRBV4-2,.,TRBJ2-1,TGTGCCAGCAGCCAAGAGGCCCGCTGGACCGGTGACAATGAGCAGTTCTTC,CASSQEARWTGDNEQFF
.,TRBV30,.,TRBJ1-2,TGTGCCTTGAACACAGGGCGTAGGGGCACCTTC,CALNTGRRGTF
.,TRBV7-9,.,TRBJ1-1,TGTGCCAGCAGCTTGGCAGGTTGGACTGAAGCTTTCTTT,CASSLAGWTEAFF
.,TRBV19,once,TRBJ1-2,TGTGCCAGTAGTATGCGAGAGTACTATGGCTACACCTTC,CASSMREYYGYTF
.,TRBV7-2,.,TRBJ2-4,TGTGCCAGCAGCTCTCACCCCAAAAACATTCAGTACTTC,CASSSHPKNIQYF
.,TRBV7-9,few,TRBJ2-7,TGTGCCAGCAGCCCCGGAACTAGCTCCTACGAGCAGTACTTC,CASSPGTSSYEQYF
.,TRBV19,.,TRBJ1-5,TGTGCCAGTAGTATAGGAGGGAGTAGAAATCAGCCCCAGCATTTT,CASSIGGSRNQPQHF
TRBD1,TRBV18,.,TRBJ1-1,TGTGCCAGCTCACCGGGCCGGGACAGGGACACTGAAGCTTTCTTT,CASSPGRDRDTEAFF
TRBD1,TRBV25-1,once,TRBJ1-2,TGTGCCAGCAGCGACCCGGCTATGTCAGGGGGATATGGCTACACCTTC,CASSDPAMSGGYGYTF
TRBD2,TRBV5-1,.,TRBJ2-3,TGCGCCAGCAGCCCCTTACTAGCGGGAGGAGCAGATACGCAGTATTTT,CASSPLLAGGADTQYF
TRBD1,TRBV7-9,.,TRBJ1-5,TGTGCCAGCAGCTTAGCAACAGGGGACAATCAGCCCCAGCATTTT,CASSLATGDNQPQHF
.,TRBV21-1,.,TRBJ2-5,TGTGCCAGCACCCGGCAGCAGGGAGGGTTGGCCCAGTACTTC,CASTRQQGGLAQYF
.,TRBV5-4,.,TRBJ2-1,TGTGCCAGCAGCCTAGACCTGGGGAATTACAATGAGCAGTTCTTC,CASSLDLGNYNEQFF
.,TRBV7-9,few,TRBJ2-5,TGTGCCAGCAGCTCCCGATGGGGGGCAGAGACCCAGTACTTC,CASSSRWGAETQYF
TRBD1,TRBV9,.,TRBJ1-1,TGTGCCAGCAGCGGACAGGGGGCGGGTTACACTGAAGCTTTCTTT,CASSGQGAGYTEAFF
TRBD2,TRBV6-1,.,TRBJ2-7,TGTGCCAGCAGTGAAGTTGGGACTAGCAAACACGAGCAGTACTTC,CASSEVGTSKHEQYF
.,TRBV7-9,few,TRBJ1-2,TGTGCCAGCAGCTTAGAGGCAGGTGCGAACTATGGCTACACCTTC,CASSLEAGANYGYTF
TRBD1,TRBV7-6,.,TRBJ2-7,TGTGCCAGCAGCCCTCGACAGGGCCCAAACTACGAGCAGTACTTC,CASSPRQGPNYEQYF
.,TRBV20-1,many,TRBJ2-7,TGCAGTGCTAGAGTGGACTACGAGCAGTACTTC,CSARVDYEQYF
TRBD1,TRBV30,.,TRBJ2-4,TGTGCCTGCGACAGGGGGCGAGTGGGCATTCAGTACTTC,CACDRGRVGIQYF